Below, one TCR beta chain is given with its context. What it binds is unknown. The data are from a study of cytomegalovirus exposure and HLA in healthy donors. Overall study results and limits: The classifier reportedly diagnosed cytomegalovirus status with high sensitivity and specificity. The authors later found HLA-associated TCR beta chains more clonally expanded than equally common others. Later on, a genetic analysis was performed. It linked a missense variant in DCLRE1C with V- and J-gene trimming of TCR beta. One later analysis reportedly identified an Asian-associated ancestry cluster that showed fewer N-insertions than the roughly 640-donor mean.

CDR3 size: 16 residues. V trimming: 4 bases; J trimming: 5 bases; junction bases outside the gene matches: 10. The V gene's germline CDR1 is MGHDK and CDR2 SYGVNS. The PCR had 60 Vbeta and 13 Jbeta primers. Data came from immunoSEQ multiplex PCR; TCRdb stores just in-frame clones and leaves some out. The sample comprises roughly 150,000 clones, around 79% of which are singletons, and 5% to 6.5% rests with the top ten. The sample comprised PBMCs. The TCR originated in a man under 40 in good health and CMV-seropositive. The V gene is TRBV25-1, the J gene TRBJ2-5; 10 bases fit TRBD2. CDR3 loop: CASSAHRTSGRETQYF. The CDR3 DNA follows: TGTGCCAGCAGTGCCCATCGGACTAGCGGAAGGGAGACCCAGTACTTC.